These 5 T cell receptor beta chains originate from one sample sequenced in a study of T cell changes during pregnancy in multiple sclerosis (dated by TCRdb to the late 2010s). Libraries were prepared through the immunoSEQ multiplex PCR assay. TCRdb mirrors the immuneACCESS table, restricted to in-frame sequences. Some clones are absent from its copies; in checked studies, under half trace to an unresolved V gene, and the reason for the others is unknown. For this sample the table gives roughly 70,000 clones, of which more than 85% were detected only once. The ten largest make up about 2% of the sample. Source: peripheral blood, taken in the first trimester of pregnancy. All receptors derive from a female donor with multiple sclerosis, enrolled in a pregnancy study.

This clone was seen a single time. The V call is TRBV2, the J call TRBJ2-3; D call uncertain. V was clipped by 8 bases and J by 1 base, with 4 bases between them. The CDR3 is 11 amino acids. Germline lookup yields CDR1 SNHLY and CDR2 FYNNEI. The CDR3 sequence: CASFGTDTQYF. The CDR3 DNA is TGTGCCAGCTTCGGCACAGATACGCAGTATTTT.

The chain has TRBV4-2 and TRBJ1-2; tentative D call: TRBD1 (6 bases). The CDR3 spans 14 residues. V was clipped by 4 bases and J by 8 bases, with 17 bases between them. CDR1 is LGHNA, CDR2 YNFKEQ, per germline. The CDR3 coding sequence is TGTGCCAGCAGCCCCGGACCAGGGGTACGGGGCTACACCTTC. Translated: CASSPGPGVRGYTF.

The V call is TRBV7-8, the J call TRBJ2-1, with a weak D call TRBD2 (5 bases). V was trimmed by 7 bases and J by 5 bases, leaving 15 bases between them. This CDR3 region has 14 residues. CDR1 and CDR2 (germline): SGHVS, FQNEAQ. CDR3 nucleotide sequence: TGTGCCAGCAAGAGCGAGCGGAGAGACAATGAGCAGTTCTTC. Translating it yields CASKSERRDNEQFF. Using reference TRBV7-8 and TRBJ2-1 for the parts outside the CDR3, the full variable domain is GAGVSQSPRYKVAKRGQDVALRCDPISGHVSLFWYQQALGQGPEFLTYFQNEAQLDKSGLPSDRFFAERPEGSVSTLKIQRTQQEDSAVYLCASKSERRDNEQFFGPGTRLTVL.

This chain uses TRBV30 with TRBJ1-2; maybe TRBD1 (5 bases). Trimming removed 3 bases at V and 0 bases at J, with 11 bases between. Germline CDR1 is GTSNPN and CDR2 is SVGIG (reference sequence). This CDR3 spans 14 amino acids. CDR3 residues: CAWSPGGANYGYTF. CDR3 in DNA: TGTGCCTGGAGCCCCGGGGGAGCTAACTATGGCTACACCTTC.

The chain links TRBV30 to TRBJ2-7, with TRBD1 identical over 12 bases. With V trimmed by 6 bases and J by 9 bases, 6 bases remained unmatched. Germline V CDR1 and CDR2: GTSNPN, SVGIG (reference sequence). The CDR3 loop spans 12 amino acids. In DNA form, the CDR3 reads TGTGCCTGTGGGACAGGGGGCCCGGGGCAGTACTTC. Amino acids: CACGTGGPGQYF. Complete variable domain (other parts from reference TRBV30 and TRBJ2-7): SQTIHQWPATLVQPVGSPLSLECTVEGTSNPNLYWYRQAAGRGLQLLFYSVGIGQISSEVPQNLSASRPQDRQFILSSKKLLLSDSGFYLCACGTGGPGQYFGPGTRLTVT.